Listed below are T cell receptor beta chains from one sample, sequenced in a study of blood T cell repertoires in COVID-19. The table came from immunoSEQ multiplex PCR; TCRdb's copy has only in-frame clones and leaves some out. This table has around 60,000 clones, about 81% appearing once. Sequenced input: peripheral blood. The source is an elderly man with acute or convalescent COVID-19. CDR3s include the opening cysteine and the closing phenylalanine or tryptophan. A D gene is named only where the DNA matches it firmly. Clone size is stated in some rows and not others, as once, few, many or a class when expanded.

clone_size	d_call	v_call	j_call	cdr3_aa	cdr3_nt
.	TRBD1	TRBV5-3	TRBJ1-5	CARSSGTGPGYQPQHF	TGTGCCAGAAGCTCGGGGACAGGCCCAGGTTATCAGCCCCAGCATTTT
few	TRBD1	TRBV6-5	TRBJ1-4	CASSYSDRGLEKLFF	TGTGCCAGCAGTTACTCAGACAGGGGGCTTGAAAAACTGTTTTTT
.	.	TRBV6-5	TRBJ1-4	CASRRVDTDEKLFF	TGTGCCAGCAGGAGGGTCGATACGGATGAAAAACTGTTTTTT
once	.	TRBV15	TRBJ1-2	CATSRQALQGGSGYTF	TGTGCCACCAGCCGACAAGCTCTACAGGGTGGAAGCGGCTACACCTTC
.	TRBD1	TRBV30	TRBJ1-5	CAWNGQVGQPQHF	TGTGCCTGGAACGGACAGGTAGGGCAGCCCCAGCATTTT
.	TRBD2	TRBV6-5	TRBJ2-3	CASNSGGADTQYF	TGTGCCAGCAACAGCGGGGGGGCTGATACGCAGTATTTT
.	.	TRBV5-1	TRBJ2-7	CASGQNTYEQYF	TGCGCCAGCGGGCAGAACACCTACGAGCAGTACTTC
.	.	TRBV7-9	TRBJ1-4	CASSREAGNEKLFF	TGTGCCAGCAGTCGGGAGGCGGGTAATGAAAAACTGTTTTTT
few	.	TRBV9	TRBJ2-3	CASAATGTALTDTQYF	TGTGCCAGCGCTGCAACCGGGACTGCTCTTACAGATACGCAGTATTTT
few	.	TRBV11-1	TRBJ2-2	CASSHRVANTGELFF	TGTGCCAGCAGCCACAGGGTAGCGAACACCGGGGAGCTGTTTTTT
.	TRBD2	TRBV29-1	TRBJ2-3	CSVEDQFSSGGAADTQYF	TGCAGCGTTGAAGATCAGTTCTCGAGCGGGGGGGCGGCAGATACGCAGTATTTT
.	.	TRBV10-3	TRBJ1-2	CAISEPGSNYGYTF	TGTGCCATCAGTGAACCGGGTTCTAACTATGGCTACACCTTC
.	TRBD1	TRBV6-5	TRBJ2-7	CASSWGTGAYEQYF	TGTGCCAGCAGTTGGGGGACAGGGGCCTACGAGCAGTACTTC
.	.	TRBV14	TRBJ1-2	CASSLQSGIASGYTF	TGTGCCAGCAGCCTGCAAAGCGGGATCGCGTCTGGCTACACCTTC
once	TRBD1	TRBV27	TRBJ2-1	CASSPWTGSSYNEQFF	TGTGCCAGCAGTCCATGGACAGGGAGCTCCTACAATGAGCAGTTCTTC
.	.	TRBV7-2	TRBJ1-4	CASSLNPPATNEKLFF	TGTGCCAGCAGCTTGAACCCACCGGCAACTAATGAAAAACTGTTTTTT
few	.	TRBV18	TRBJ2-7	CASSRGAGGYEQYF	TGTGCCAGCTCCAGGGGGGCAGGTGGCTACGAGCAGTACTTC
few	.	TRBV7-9	TRBJ2-7	CASSLSPLIEEQYF	TGTGCCAGCAGCTTAAGTCCTCTGATAGAAGAGCAGTACTTC
.	TRBD1	TRBV19	TRBJ1-6	CASTSIGTDSNSPLHF	TGTGCCAGTACCTCGATCGGGACAGATTCGAATTCACCCCTCCACTTT
.	.	TRBV10-3	TRBJ2-7	CAISASLAYEQYF	TGTGCCATCAGTGCCTCACTAGCCTACGAGCAGTACTTC
once	TRBD1	TRBV19	TRBJ2-1	CASSIKGQPYNEQFF	TGTGCCAGTAGTATAAAGGGACAGCCCTACAATGAGCAGTTCTTC
once	TRBD1	TRBV15	TRBJ2-5	CATSKTGGGETQYF	TGTGCCACCAGCAAAACAGGGGGCGGAGAGACCCAGTACTTC
.	TRBD1	TRBV29-1	TRBJ1-2	CSVDGKTGGDGYTF	TGCAGCGTTGATGGCAAGACAGGGGGGGATGGCTACACCTTC
.	.	TRBV6-5	TRBJ2-3	CASSNRQFTQYF	TGTGCCAGCAGTAACCGCCAGTTTACGCAGTATTTT
.	.	TRBV6-1	TRBJ2-1	CASSGNHGQGSSYNEQFF	TGTGCCAGCAGTGGGAATCATGGGCAGGGAAGCTCCTACAATGAGCAGTTCTTC
few	.	TRBV4-2	TRBJ1-2	CASSPQARGGANYGYTF	TGTGCCAGCAGCCCCCAGGCTAGGGGGGGAGCTAACTATGGCTACACCTTC
.	.	TRBV3-1/TRBV3-2	TRBJ2-5	CASSQGTGGAQYF	TGTGCCAGCAGCCAAGGGACAGGCGGGGCCCAGTACTTC
.	.	TRBV19	TRBJ1-1	CASSRDMNTEAFF	TGTGCCAGCTCCAGGGACATGAACACTGAAGCTTTCTTT
.	.	TRBV11-3	TRBJ2-5	CASSPHLDSALQTQYF	TGTGCCAGCAGCCCCCATCTGGACAGTGCCCTGCAGACCCAGTACTTC
few	.	TRBV7-3	TRBJ2-3	CASSLLGGITDTQYF	TGTGCCAGCAGCTTACTTGGGGGGATCACAGATACGCAGTATTTT
.	.	TRBV27	TRBJ2-7	CASGDTYYEQYF	TGTGCCAGCGGGGACACCTACTACGAGCAGTACTTC
.	.	TRBV2	TRBJ2-1	CASSEAWRGLRHEQFF	TGTGCCAGCAGTGAAGCGTGGCGGGGGCTGCGACATGAGCAGTTCTTC
.	.	TRBV2	TRBJ1-1	CASSRGSQGGRTEAFF	TGTGCCAGCAGCCGGGGATCACAGGGAGGGAGAACTGAAGCTTTCTTT
.	TRBD1	TRBV4-2	TRBJ1-2	CASSQVGQVNYGYTF	TGTGCCAGCAGCCAAGTCGGACAGGTCAACTATGGCTACACCTTC